The rows below give T cell receptor beta chains drawn from one sample of a study of blood T cells in healthy people across ages. TCRdb ran MiXCR on the 5' RACE reads and lists one entry per CDR3 protein. The sample records 1 million or so distinct CDR3 sequences, 20% to 25% being singletons. The same data also went into a second study, on T cells of mothers and their children.

The sample comprised blood. The receptors originated from a girl aged 2-10 years in good health. Both conserved end residues are part of each CDR3. The order of the fields is J gene, D gene, clone size, V gene, CDR3 protein, CDR3 DNA. The D gene is left open where the match is weak. Some rows mark clone size as missing; the rest say once, few, many or name a class of expanded clone.

J: TRBJ2-7
D: NA
size: NA
V: TRBV6-1
CDR3: CASSEVGTGYNEQYF
DNA: TGTGCCAGCAGTGAAGTAGGTACAGGGTACAACGAGCAGTACTTC

J: TRBJ1-2
D: NA
size: few
V: TRBV9
CDR3: CASSVGGEDYGYTF
DNA: TGTGCCAGCAGCGTAGGGGGGGAGGACTATGGCTACACCTTC

J: TRBJ2-5
D: NA
size: NA
V: TRBV29-1
CDR3: CSVGYNQETQYF
DNA: TGCAGCGTTGGTTACAATCAAGAGACCCAGTACTTC

J: TRBJ1-2
D: NA
size: few
V: TRBV28
CDR3: CASSLRDSNGYTF
DNA: TGTGCCAGCAGTTTACGAGATTCCAACGGCTACACCTTC

J: TRBJ2-3
D: NA
size: NA
V: TRBV5-6
CDR3: CASSLWRGRGTDTQYF
DNA: TGTGCCAGCAGCCTATGGCGGGGAAGAGGGACAGATACGCAGTATTTT

J: TRBJ2-5
D: TRBD2
size: few
V: TRBV12-3/TRBV12-4
CDR3: CASSSLAGGDPETQYF
DNA: TGTGCCAGCAGTTCTCTAGCGGGGGGGGATCCGGAGACCCAGTACTTC

J: TRBJ2-3
D: NA
size: NA
V: TRBV12-3/TRBV12-4
CDR3: CASSLIQPGDTQYF
DNA: TGTGCCAGCAGTTTAATCCAACCTGGGGATACGCAGTATTTT

J: TRBJ1-1
D: NA
size: NA
V: TRBV6-2/TRBV6-3
CDR3: CASRMGVWTEAFF
DNA: TGTGCCAGCAGAATGGGGGTCTGGACTGAAGCTTTCTTT

J: TRBJ2-5
D: NA
size: many
V: TRBV7-2
CDR3: CASSRGAVEETQYF
DNA: TGTGCCAGCAGCCGGGGTGCAGTTGAAGAGACCCAGTACTTC

J: TRBJ2-7
D: TRBD1
size: NA
V: TRBV7-3
CDR3: CASSFGTGPHYEQYF
DNA: TGTGCCAGCAGCTTCGGGACAGGTCCACACTACGAGCAGTACTTC

J: TRBJ2-1
D: TRBD1
size: NA
V: TRBV2
CDR3: CASRGHTGANEQFF
DNA: TGTGCCAGCAGGGGTCATACAGGGGCCAATGAGCAGTTCTTC

J: TRBJ2-2
D: NA
size: NA
V: TRBV28
CDR3: CASRTVGVRNTGELFF
DNA: TGTGCCAGCAGGACAGTGGGGGTCAGGAACACCGGGGAGCTGTTTTTT

J: TRBJ2-1
D: NA
size: NA
V: TRBV6-5
CDR3: CASSPRRDSYNEQFF
DNA: TGTGCCAGCAGCCCGAGGAGGGACTCCTACAATGAGCAGTTCTTC

J: TRBJ1-1
D: NA
size: few
V: TRBV4-1
CDR3: CASSQEGRAYTEAFF
DNA: TGCGCCAGCAGCCAAGAAGGCAGGGCCTACACTGAAGCTTTCTTT

J: TRBJ1-5
D: NA
size: NA
V: TRBV20-1
CDR3: CSASPQHF
DNA: TGCAGTGCTAGCCCACAGCATTTT

J: TRBJ2-5
D: NA
size: few
V: TRBV4-1
CDR3: CASSQEKRAQETQYF
DNA: TGCGCCAGCAGCCAAGAGAAACGGGCCCAAGAGACCCAGTACTTC

J: TRBJ1-2
D: NA
size: NA
V: TRBV5-1
CDR3: CASSLAVSANYGYTF
DNA: TGCGCCAGCAGCTTGGCCGTCAGCGCGAACTATGGCTACACCTTC

J: TRBJ2-7
D: NA
size: NA
V: TRBV19
CDR3: CASSIDQGRYEQYF
DNA: TGTGCCAGTAGTATAGATCAGGGGCGGTACGAGCAGTACTTC

J: TRBJ2-2
D: NA
size: NA
V: TRBV27
CDR3: CASSSTEPTGELFF
DNA: TGTGCCAGCAGTTCAACGGAGCCAACCGGGGAGCTGTTTTTT

J: TRBJ1-1
D: NA
size: few
V: TRBV7-3
CDR3: CASSFNVVRNTEAFF
DNA: TGTGCCAGCAGCTTTAACGTCGTCCGGAACACTGAAGCTTTCTTT

J: TRBJ2-4
D: NA
size: few
V: TRBV21-1
CDR3: CACSLRGQTGNIQYF
DNA: TGTGCCTGCAGCCTTCGAGGACAAACGGGAAACATTCAGTACTTC

J: TRBJ2-1
D: TRBD2
size: few
V: TRBV25-1
CDR3: CASSEYFSIHVAGGTTYNEQFF
DNA: TGTGCCAGCAGTGAATACTTTAGTATTCACGTGGCGGGAGGTACCACCTACAATGAGCAGTTCTTC

J: TRBJ2-1
D: NA
size: few
V: TRBV6-2/TRBV6-3
CDR3: CASSLSTPYNEQFF
DNA: TGTGCCAGCAGCCTCTCTACACCGTACAATGAGCAGTTCTTC

J: TRBJ1-4
D: NA
size: NA
V: TRBV14
CDR3: CASSQVAPGGEKLFF
DNA: TGTGCCAGCAGCCAAGTAGCCCCGGGCGGTGAAAAACTGTTTTTT